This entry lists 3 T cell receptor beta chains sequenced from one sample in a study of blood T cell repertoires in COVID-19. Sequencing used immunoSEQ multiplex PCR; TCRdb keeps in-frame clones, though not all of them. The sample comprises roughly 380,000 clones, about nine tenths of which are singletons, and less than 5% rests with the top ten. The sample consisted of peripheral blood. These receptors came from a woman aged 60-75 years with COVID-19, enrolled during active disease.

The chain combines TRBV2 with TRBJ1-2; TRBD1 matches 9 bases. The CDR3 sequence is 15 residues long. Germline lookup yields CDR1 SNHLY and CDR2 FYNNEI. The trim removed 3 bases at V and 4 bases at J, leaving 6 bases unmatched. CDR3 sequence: CASSERTGAGYGYTF. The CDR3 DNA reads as TGTGCCAGCAGTGAGCGGACAGGGGCTGGCTATGGCTACACCTTC.

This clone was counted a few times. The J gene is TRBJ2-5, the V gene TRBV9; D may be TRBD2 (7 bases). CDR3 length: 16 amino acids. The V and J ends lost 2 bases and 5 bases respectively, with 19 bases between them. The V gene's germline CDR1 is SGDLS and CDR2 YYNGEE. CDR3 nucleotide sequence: TGTGCCAGCAGCGTCGGAACCGGGGGGCTGATGGAGACCCAGTACTTC. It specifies CASSVGTGGLMETQYF.

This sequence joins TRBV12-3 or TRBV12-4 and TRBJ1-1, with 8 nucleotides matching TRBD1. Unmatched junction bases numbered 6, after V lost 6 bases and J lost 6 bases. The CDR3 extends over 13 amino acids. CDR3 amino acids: CASSQGQVAEAFF. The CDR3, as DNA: TGTGCCAGCAGCCAGGGACAGGTGGCTGAAGCTTTCTTT.